The TCR beta chain described here comes from a study of T cell responses to AZD1222 COVID-19 vaccine. Study context: Analyses pooled second doses at about 4 or about 12 weeks.

Concerning this clone itself: Its antigen is currently unknown.

The study's findings and limits: CD4 TCRs covered the whole spike, strongest at regions 160-218 and 743-854. Compared with day 0, the breadth and depth of the Spike-specific TCR repertoire rose significantly after two doses of AZD1222.

Assay used: immunoSEQ multiplex PCR; TCRdb lists only in-frame clones, some missing. The repertoire consists of about 99,000 clones, with about 90% occurring once and the leading ten covering about 20%. The CDR3 spans 15 residues. Germline assignment: CDR1 SGHAT and CDR2 FQDESV (reference sequence). V shed 6 bases, J shed 2 bases, and the junction held 6 bases outside the gene matches. The clonotype comes from an adult in good health. The gene calls are TRBV11-1 and TRBJ2-3; 9 nucleotides agree with TRBD1. The starting material was peripheral blood, obtained on day 0 of AZD1222 vaccination. This chain's CDR3 is CASSSGTGITDTQYF. The CDR3, as DNA: TGTGCCAGCAGTTCCGGGACAGGGATCACAGATACGCAGTATTTT.